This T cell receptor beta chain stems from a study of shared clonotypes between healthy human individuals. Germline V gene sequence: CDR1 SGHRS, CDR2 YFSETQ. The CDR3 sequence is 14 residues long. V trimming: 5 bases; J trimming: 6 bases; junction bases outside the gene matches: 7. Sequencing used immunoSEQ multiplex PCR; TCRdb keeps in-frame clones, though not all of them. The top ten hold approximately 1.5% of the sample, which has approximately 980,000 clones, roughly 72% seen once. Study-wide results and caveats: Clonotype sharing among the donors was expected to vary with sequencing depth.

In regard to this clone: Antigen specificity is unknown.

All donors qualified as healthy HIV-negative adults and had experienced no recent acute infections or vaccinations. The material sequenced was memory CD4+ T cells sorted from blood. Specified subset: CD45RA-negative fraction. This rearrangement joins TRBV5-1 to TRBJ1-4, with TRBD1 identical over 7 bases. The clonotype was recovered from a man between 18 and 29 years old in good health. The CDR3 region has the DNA TGCGCCAGCAGGCACCGGGACAGTTATGAAAAACTGTTTTTT. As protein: CASRHRDSYEKLFF. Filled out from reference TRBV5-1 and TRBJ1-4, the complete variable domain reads KAGVTQTPRYLIKTRGQQVTLSCSPISGHRSVSWYQQTPGQGLQFLFEYFSETQRNKGNFPGRFSGRQFSNSRSEMNVSTLELGDSALYLCASRHRDSYEKLFFGSGTQLSVL.